One TCR beta chain is described in this entry. V lost 8 bases to trimming and J lost 1 base, with 9 bases between them. Germline V gene sequence: CDR1 MNHEY, CDR2 SVGAGI. This CDR3 has 12 amino acids. Study processing details: Amplified reference gene primers provided the basis for estimating nucleated cell counts. Only in-frame clones appear in the TCRdb table, and some are missing; sequencing was by immunoSEQ multiplex PCR. V, J and clone size are those of that table, while D and trimming were read from the DNA. Of tens of thousands of clones listed, 75% to 85% are singletons. The data were obtained in a study of blood T cell repertoires in COVID-19. Whole-study context: Acute and convalescent COVID-19 samples came from the United States, Italy and Spain. Sources were T cells, B-cell-depleted T cells, or PBMCs; the material itself was cDNA or gDNA.

Sequencing was performed on peripheral blood. This chain uses TRBV6-5 with TRBJ2-7; D is ambiguous. This TCR was recovered from a woman between 55 and 75 years old with acute or convalescent COVID-19. The CDR3 loop reads CASSQYSYEQYF. CDR3 DNA sequence: TGTGCCAGCTCACAGTATTCCTACGAGCAGTACTTC.